This TCR beta chain derives from a study of blood T cells in healthy people across ages. The study, taken as a whole, reports: There was a strong correlation between TCR beta diversity and naive T cell percentage. Naive CD4+ cell counts and diversity both ran higher in long-lived than in aged donors.

Germline V gives CDR1 SGHTA, CDR2 FQGTGA. This CDR3 is 15 amino acids long. Trimming pared 5 bases from V and 7 bases from J, leaving 18 bases between. Through a sample-barcoded 5' primer and a J-beta primer mix, a second PCR was run for roughly 7 to 12 cycles. TCRdb analysed the 5' RACE reads with MiXCR anew, one entry per CDR3 protein. Here the sample spans some 850,000 distinct CDR3 sequences, 20% to 30% being singletons. Points on this clonotype: Its antigen is currently unknown.

These records were also assigned to another study, of T cells of mothers and their children. That work adds: Six or seven children, together with their three healthy Caucasian mothers, made up the donors. Related mother-child pairs showed slightly higher but non-significant overlap than unrelated pairs.

V usage is TRBV7-3 and J usage is TRBJ2-1; tentatively, D is TRBD1 (5 bases). The specimen sequenced was blood. The receptor was derived from a boy between 10 and 17 years old in good health. The CDR3 here is CASSLLGAPMNEQFF. In DNA form, the CDR3 reads TGTGCCAGCAGCCTGTTAGGGGCGCCTATGAATGAGCAGTTCTTC.